These T cell receptor beta chains were read from a single sample in a study of T cells after yellow fever vaccination. TCRdb reanalysed the 5' RACE reads using MiXCR and keeps one entry per CDR3 protein. The sample carries around 310,000 distinct CDR3 sequences, approximately 4.2% recorded once. This specimen consisted of PBMCs, obtained 5 days after the yellow fever booster vaccination. The source is a man aged 18 to 29 who received the YFV17D yellow fever vaccine. The CDR3 runs from the conserved cysteine through the conserved F or W. The D gene is left open where the match is weak. Clone size is not always given. Where it is, it says once, few, many or a class for expanded clones.

V	J	D	size	DNA	CDR3
TRBV5-6	TRBJ2-1	TRBD1	few	TGTGCCAGCAGCTTGGCCTACAGGGGCAATGAGCAGTTCTTC	CASSLAYRGNEQFF
TRBV5-1	TRBJ2-7	TRBD2	few	TGCGCCAGCAGCTGGGGGACTAGCGGGGGGAATCAATTGTACGAGCAGTACTTC	CASSWGTSGGNQLYEQYF
TRBV28	TRBJ2-5	NA	many	TGTGCCAGCAGTGGGGGCGGGGCGGGGATACAAGAGACCCAGTACTTC	CASSGGGAGIQETQYF
TRBV4-3	TRBJ2-4	NA	many	TGCGCCAGCAGCCAAGCGCAGGGAAACATTCAGTACTTC	CASSQAQGNIQYF
TRBV3-1	TRBJ2-5	NA	NA	TGTGCCAGCAGCCCGACTAGTGCGGAGACCCAGTACTTC	CASSPTSAETQYF
TRBV20-1	TRBJ1-3	NA	few	TGCAGTGCTAGAGGGGCAGGGGTTGGAAACACCATATATTTT	CSARGAGVGNTIYF
TRBV5-1	TRBJ2-2	TRBD2	medium-sized	TGCGCCAGCAGCCCCTTCGGGACTAGCGGGGGAGGAACCGGGGAGCTGTTTTTT	CASSPFGTSGGGTGELFF
TRBV12-3/TRBV12-4	TRBJ2-1	NA	many	TGTGCCAGCAGTTTAGCCCCCAATGACAATGAGCAGTTCTTC	CASSLAPNDNEQFF
TRBV15	TRBJ2-4	NA	NA	TGTGCCACCAGCAGGGAGGGAAGGGGTTCAGCCAAAAACATTCAGTACTTC	CATSREGRGSAKNIQYF
TRBV7-3	TRBJ1-1	TRBD1	medium-sized	TGTGCCAGCAGCTGGTACAGGGGATCTGAAGCTTTCTTT	CASSWYRGSEAFF
TRBV7-9	TRBJ2-7	NA	few	TGTGCCAGCAGCCTTCAAATACACGAGCAGTACTTC	CASSLQIHEQYF
TRBV12-5	TRBJ1-5	TRBD1	few	TGTGCTAGTGGTTTGTTCCCGGACAGGGGGTACGGTCAGCCCCAGCATTTT	CASGLFPDRGYGQPQHF
TRBV4-2	TRBJ2-5	TRBD1	NA	TGTGCCAGCAGCCAAGATCAGGGGGTGGGGACCCAGTACTTC	CASSQDQGVGTQYF
TRBV12-3/TRBV12-4	TRBJ1-1	NA	few	TGTGCCAGCAGTTTTTCCGACAGGCCGAGGACTGAAGCTTTCTTT	CASSFSDRPRTEAFF
TRBV12-3/TRBV12-4	TRBJ2-5	NA	many	TGTGCCAGCAGTTCAAACAGGGTCAAAGAGACCCAGTACTTC	CASSSNRVKETQYF
TRBV7-2	TRBJ2-5	TRBD2	many	TGTGCCACTCTCATTAGCGGGGGGGTTCAAGAGACCCAGTACTTC	CATLISGGVQETQYF
TRBV2	TRBJ1-5	TRBD1	NA	TGTGACAGCGAGGGACAGGTTTGTCAGCCCCAGCATTTT	CDSEGQVCQPQHF
TRBV18	TRBJ2-2	NA	many	TGTGCCAGCTCACCACTTGCCGGGGAGCTGTTTTTT	CASSPLAGELFF
TRBV9	TRBJ2-2	TRBD2	few	TGTGCCAGCAGCACGCGGGGGGGGTCCACCGGGGAGCTGTTTTTT	CASSTRGGSTGELFF
TRBV29-1	TRBJ2-1	NA	many	TGCAGCGTGGGCGGGGTCGATCGCTACAATGAGCAGTTCTTC	CSVGGVDRYNEQFF
TRBV14	TRBJ1-1	NA	NA	TGTGCCAGCAGCCAAGTAGCCGGGGTGGCCACTGAAGCTTTCTTT	CASSQVAGVATEAFF
TRBV7-6	TRBJ2-3	TRBD2	NA	TGTGCCAGCAGCGTCAGACCAGGACTAGCGGGGGATACGCAGTATTTT	CASSVRPGLAGDTQYF
TRBV6-5	TRBJ1-3	NA	few	TGTGCCAGCAGTTCCTGGGTCGACTCTGGAAACACCATATATTTT	CASSSWVDSGNTIYF
TRBV4-1	TRBJ2-7	TRBD1	many	TGCGCCAGCAGCCAAGCGGACAGGGAATTCTACGAGCAGTACTTC	CASSQADREFYEQYF
TRBV2	TRBJ1-2	TRBD1	many	TGTGCCAGCAGTACCGGGACAGGGGGTTATGGCTACACCTTC	CASSTGTGGYGYTF
TRBV6-5	TRBJ1-1	NA	many	TGTGCCAGCAGTTACGATGGAGGTTGGACTGAAGCTTTCTTT	CASSYDGGWTEAFF
TRBV4-3	TRBJ2-2	TRBD1	many	TGCGCCAGCAGCCAAGATAGTCGGACAGGGAGCACCGGGGAGCTGTTTTTT	CASSQDSRTGSTGELFF